Below, 15 T cell receptor beta chains from the same sample are listed, as sequenced in a study of blood T cells in healthy people across ages. Sample-barcoded 5' priming and a J-beta primer mix drove a second PCR of roughly 6 to 12 cycles. In TCRdb, the 5' RACE reads were re-called with MiXCR into one record per CDR3 protein. Among 600,000 to 800,000 distinct CDR3 sequences listed, over 20% were seen once. The specimen sequenced was blood. All receptors come from a man between 65 and 79 years old in good health.

This clonotype has just a few counts. V usage is TRBV7-9 and J usage is TRBJ2-5; D gene uncertain. The ends were cut back, 1 base at V and 5 bases at J, with 11 bases in the middle. CDR3 length: 14 residues. CDR1 SEHNR and CDR2 FQNEAQ come from the germline V gene (reference sequence). This CDR3 reads CASSLEGPAETQYF. In DNA form, the CDR3 reads TGTGCCAGCAGCTTAGAGGGCCCGGCGGAGACCCAGTACTTC.

This clonotype was found a few times. The chain uses TRBV5-1 and TRBJ2-2, with 7 bases identical to TRBD1. The germline CDR1 and CDR2 sequences are SGHRS and YFSETQ. The CDR3 sequence is 14 residues long. With 0 bases clipped from V and 7 bases from J, the junction kept 3 bases outside the gene matches. The CDR3 DNA reads as TGCGCCAGCAGCTTGGGACAGGGCGTCGGGGAGCTGTTTTTT. It codes for CASSLGQGVGELFF.

This chain joins TRBV20-1 and TRBJ2-1; TRBD2 matches 8 bases. The CDR3 contains 17 residues. The J segment lost 0 bases and the V segment lost 0 bases, leaving 7 bases of the junction unmatched. CDR1 DFQATT and CDR2 SNEGSKA come from the germline V gene (reference sequence). For the CDR3, the DNA is TGCAGTGCTAGAGATTACAGTAGCGGGATCTCCTACAATGAGCAGTTCTTC. Translation gives CSARDYSSGISYNEQFF.

This clonotype was counted only a few times. The rearrangement uses TRBV4-1 and TRBJ1-3; 9 bases agree with TRBD1. Germline V CDR1 and CDR2: MGHRA, YSYEKL. V shed 4 bases and J 2 bases; nucleotides not matched to a gene: 9. The CDR3 extends over 17 amino acids. The CDR3 sequence is CASSPTGTGLPGNTIYF. In nucleotides, the CDR3 is TGCGCCAGCAGCCCGACCGGGACAGGGTTACCTGGAAACACCATATATTTT.

The chain joins TRBV20-1 to TRBJ2-3; D might be TRBD1 or TRBD2, each matching 5 bases. CDR3 length: 15 residues. The germline V and J ends were trimmed by 5 bases and 2 bases, with 17 bases remaining between them. Germline CDR1 reads DFQATT; CDR2 reads SNEGSKA (reference sequence). CDR3 DNA: TGCAGTGCTGTGAGAGGGGAGCGGCTCACAGATACGCAGTATTTT. Translated: CSAVRGERLTDTQYF.

The sample holds a few counts of this clonotype. The gene calls are TRBV6-2 or TRBV6-3 and TRBJ1-3, with D tentatively TRBD1 (5 bases). CDR3 length equals 13 residues. The germline CDR1 and CDR2 sequences are MNHEY and SVGEGT. Trimming took off 9 bases at V and 2 bases at J, with 11 bases between the two ends. The CDR3 sequence is CASAAGAGNTIYF. CDR3 DNA sequence: TGTGCCAGTGCTGCGGGGGCTGGAAACACCATATATTTT.

This clonotype was detected ten times or more. This chain links TRBV29-1 with TRBJ2-5; weak D call: TRBD1 (6 bases). The CDR3 runs to 12 residues. The V gene's germline CDR1 is SQVTM and CDR2 ANQGSEA. Trimming cost V 4 bases and J 5 bases, with 11 bases left between them. The CDR3 DNA follows: TGCAGCGTTGCCCACAGGGAGGAGACCCAGTACTTC. As protein: CSVAHREETQYF. Complete variable domain (other parts from reference TRBV29-1 and TRBJ2-5): SAVISQKPSRDICQRGTSLTIQCQVDSQVTMMFWYRQQPGQSLTLIATANQGSEATYESGFVIDKFPISRPNLTFSTLTVSNMSPEDSSIYLCSVAHREETQYFGPGTRLLVL.

This clonotype showed up just a few times. This chain joins TRBV3-1 and TRBJ2-5; D gene ambiguous. Germline CDR1 is LGHDT and CDR2 is YNNKEL (reference sequence). The CDR3 loop spans 14 amino acids. With 1 base removed from V and 7 bases from J, the gap between germline ends came to 13 bases. The CDR3 DNA reads as TGTGCCAGCAGCCAAGCACCGACCCGAGGGACCCAGTACTTC. Translation gives CASSQAPTRGTQYF.

The chain has TRBV15 and TRBJ1-4, with 7 bases matching TRBD1. The CDR3 loop spans 16 amino acids. V lost 0 bases to trimming and J lost 8 bases; unmatched junction nucleotides: 9. CDR1 and CDR2 from the germline V gene are LNHNV and YYDKDF (reference sequence). The CDR3 loop is CATSRDNGQAGEKLFF. The CDR3, as DNA: TGTGCCACCAGCAGAGATAACGGACAGGCTGGGGAAAAACTGTTTTTT.

The CDR3 coding sequence is TGTGCCAGCAGCCTGGACAGCCGACGCTCCTACGAGCAGTACTTC. It is translated as CASSLDSRRSYEQYF. The V and J genes are TRBV7-9 and TRBJ2-5; tentative D call: TRBD1 (6 bases). The assigned J gene may be wrong: the sequence end matches TRBJ2-7 better. The CDR3 totals 15 residues. Germline V lookup: CDR1 SEHNR, CDR2 FQNEAQ (reference sequence).

This clonotype turned up a few times. The V call is TRBV29-1, the J call TRBJ2-5; D unresolved. The germline V and J ends were trimmed by 4 bases and 5 bases, with 20 bases remaining between them. CDR1 is SQVTM, CDR2 ANQGSEA, per germline. This CDR3 has 15 amino acids. DNA for the CDR3: TGCAGCGTTGTGAGTATGCGGACCTTGGGGGAGACCCAGTACTTC. This translates into CSVVSMRTLGETQYF.

The chain is built from TRBV9 and TRBJ2-5; tentatively, D is TRBD1 or TRBD2 (5 bases each). The J call may be incorrect, as the DNA end agrees better with TRBJ2-7. CDR1 and CDR2 from the germline V gene are SGDLS and YYNGEE. CDR3 size: 16 residues. The DNA of the CDR3 is TGTGCCAGCAGCTCGGGACCAATCATGGGCGGTCACGAGCAGTACTTC. Its protein product is CASSSGPIMGGHEQYF.

Comments on this clonotype: Being one base from a much bigger clone, this may be a read error. V and J are TRBV28 and TRBJ2-5; D remains unclear. Germline lookup yields CDR1 MDHEN and CDR2 SYDVKM. The ends were cut back, 6 bases at V and 5 bases at J, with 16 bases in the middle. CDR3 length: 14 residues. DNA of the CDR3: TGTGCCAGCAGGTCGAGACTCCCAAGGGAGACCCAGTACTTC. Protein sequence: CASRSRLPRETQYF.

This clonotype was found a few times. The chain has TRBV29-1 and TRBJ2-5, with D maybe TRBD2 (5 bases). The V and J ends lost 3 bases and 5 bases respectively, with 22 bases between them. The CDR3 extends over 16 amino acids. Germline CDR1 and CDR2: SQVTM and ANQGSEA. For the CDR3, the DNA is TGCAGCGTTGACTCAGCAGAAGGAATCCGAGGGGAGACCCAGTACTTC. Amino acids: CSVDSAEGIRGETQYF.

The V and J genes are TRBV12-3 or TRBV12-4 and TRBJ2-7; TRBD2 aligns across 12 bases. The CDR3 length is 16 residues. V shed 9 bases and J 2 bases; nucleotides not matched to a gene: 11. CDR3 bases: TGTGCCAGTAGCTCTATGGGACTAGCGGGTCCCTACGAGCAGTACTTC. Translation gives CASSSMGLAGPYEQYF.